This entry lists 30 T cell receptor beta chains sequenced from one sample in a study of vaccination effects on CD4 cells after COVID-19. No antigen has been identified for these receptors. Sequencing was performed with immunoSEQ multiplex PCR; in TCRdb, only in-frame clones are kept and a portion is missing. Of 35,000 to 45,000 clones in the sample, around 72% were seen once. Under the ViraFEST assay, PBMC were stimulated with viral peptide pools so that antigen-specific CD4+ T cells expanded. Sequencing was performed afterwards. CD4+ T cell isolation took place after 10 days of culture. Confirmation by PCR established that the person had SARS-CoV-2 infection between March and December 2020. The specimen was CD4+ T cells from PBMCs cultured with HCoV-NL63 spike peptides, collected before COVID-19 vaccination. Source of these receptors: a human donor who had a prior SARS-CoV-2 infection.

This rearrangement joins TRBV10-3 to TRBJ2-5; the D gene is possibly TRBD2 (7 bases). This CDR3 comprises 14 residues. Germline values: CDR1 ENHRY, CDR2 SYGVKD. V lost 5 bases and J 3 bases, leaving 13 bases between the germline ends. CDR3 sequence (DNA): TGTGCCATCAGTATTTCGGGGGGCGAAGAGACCCAGTACTTC. Its translation is CAISISGGEETQYF.

V gene TRBV7-2 combines with J gene TRBJ2-7; D tentatively reads TRBD1 or TRBD2 (5 bases each). CDR1 and CDR2 from the germline V gene are SGHTA and FQGNSA. The V end was cut by 3 bases, the J end by 5 bases, with 11 bases between. The CDR3 loop spans 13 amino acids. CDR3 sequence reads: CASSFAGTNEQYF. The CDR3 DNA is TGTGCCAGCAGCTTTGCAGGGACGAACGAGCAGTACTTC.

J is TRBJ1-2 and V is TRBV2; D is ambiguous. This CDR3 is 13 amino acids long. The V and J ends lost 5 bases and 1 base respectively, with 8 bases between them. Germline lookup yields CDR1 SNHLY and CDR2 FYNNEI. CDR3 sequence reads: CASSQDLNYGYTF. CDR3 DNA sequence: TGTGCCAGCAGTCAGGATCTTAACTATGGCTACACCTTC.

The rearrangement uses TRBV6-6 and TRBJ1-2; 7 bases match TRBD1. V was clipped by 8 bases and J by 2 bases; unmatched bases: 8. Per germline, CDR1 MNHNY and CDR2 SVGAGI (reference sequence). The length of the CDR3 is 14 residues. The CDR3 region is CASDRVAVNYGYTF. CDR3 sequence (DNA): TGTGCCAGCGACAGGGTGGCCGTAAACTATGGCTACACCTTC.

The chain has TRBV7-2 and TRBJ2-2; D is possibly TRBD1 (5 bases). Germline assignment: CDR1 SGHTA and CDR2 FQGNSA. The CDR3 is 14 residues long. The ends were cut back, 3 bases at V and 5 bases at J, with 10 bases in the middle. The CDR3 loop is CASSLGRSTGELFF. For the CDR3, the DNA is TGTGCCAGCAGCTTGGGGCGGAGTACCGGGGAGCTGTTTTTT.

The V call is TRBV7-2, the J call TRBJ1-2; 8 bases line up with TRBD1. Germline lookup yields CDR1 SGHTA and CDR2 FQGNSA. The CDR3 spans 16 residues. Unmatched junction bases numbered 14, after V lost 5 bases and J lost 6 bases. The CDR3 bases are TGTGCCAGCAGCCCTAATACCGGACAGGGCCTAGATGGCTACACCTTC. As protein: CASSPNTGQGLDGYTF.

The V call is TRBV19, the J call TRBJ1-5; 7 nucleotides line up with TRBD1. CDR1 is LNHDA, CDR2 SQIVND, per germline (reference sequence). This CDR3 is 14 amino acids long. V lost 7 bases and J lost 6; bases outside the gene matches: 9. The CDR3 bases are TGTGCCAGTACCCCTCGCAGGGGGGCTCAGCCCCAGCATTTT. Its protein product is CASTPRRGAQPQHF.

The chain carries TRBV11-3 and TRBJ2-3, with D perhaps TRBD1 (5 bases). The CDR3 is 13 amino acids. Trimming shortened V by 2 bases and J by 9 bases, and 12 bases separated the two germline ends. CDR1 SGHNT and CDR2 YENEEA come from the germline V gene. CDR3 sequence reads: CASSLNRIQTQYF. CDR3 DNA: TGTGCCAGCAGCTTAAACAGGATTCAGACGCAGTATTTT.

The V gene is TRBV5-1, the J gene TRBJ2-5, with 8 bases identical to TRBD2. Trimming took 6 bases from V and 3 from J; bases not matched to a gene: 10. Germline loops: CDR1 SGHRS, CDR2 YFSETQ. The CDR3 length is 15 residues. The CDR3 region is CASTDPGRGEETQYF. In DNA, the CDR3 is TGCGCCAGCACCGACCCTGGGCGGGGGGAAGAGACCCAGTACTTC.

This clone was seen just once. The V gene is TRBV10-3, the J gene TRBJ2-6, with TRBD2 matching 7 bases. Germline assignment: CDR1 ENHRY and CDR2 SYGVKD. The V and J ends lost 10 bases and 0 bases, in that order; junction bases with no gene match: 9. The CDR3 has 16 residues. Here the CDR3 DNA reads TGTGCCACCCCCAAAACGGGGGGCTCTGGGGCCAACGTCCTGACTTTC. This sequence encodes CATPKTGGSGANVLTF.

This clone was observed a handful of times. The chain recombines TRBV5-1 with TRBJ2-5; 16 positions agree with TRBD2. Unmatched junction bases numbered 9, after V lost 5 bases and J lost 5 bases. The CDR3 has 17 residues. Germline V lookup: CDR1 SGHRS, CDR2 YFSETQ. This CDR3 reads CASRQGTSGRAMETQYF. In nucleotides, the CDR3 is TGCGCCAGCAGGCAGGGGACTAGCGGGAGGGCCATGGAGACCCAGTACTTC.

This sequence joins TRBV5-4 and TRBJ2-3; 8 nucleotides match TRBD1. Germline V lookup: CDR1 SGHNT, CDR2 YYREEE (reference sequence). After removal of 6 bases from V and 1 base from J, the junction contained 4 bases not matched to a gene. The CDR3 totals 14 residues. The CDR3 nucleotides are TGTGCCAGCATCCCGGGACAGGGCACAGATACGCAGTATTTT. Its translation is CASIPGQGTDTQYF.

The V call is TRBV10-3, the J call TRBJ2-6; 9 bases agree with TRBD1. Germline V CDR1 and CDR2: ENHRY, SYGVKD. V gave up 6 bases and J gave up 0 bases; unmatched junction bases: 6. CDR3 length: 17 amino acids. For the CDR3, the DNA is TGTGCCATCAGGGACTCACAGGGGGCCTCTGGGGCCAACGTCCTGACTTTC. This translates into CAIRDSQGASGANVLTF.

The CDR3 region is CASSYSNQQSTDTQYF. For the CDR3, the DNA is TGTGCCAGCAGTTACTCGAACCAGCAAAGCACAGATACGCAGTATTTT. The chain couples TRBV6-5 to TRBJ2-3, with D unresolved. Germline CDR1 is MNHEY and CDR2 is SVGAGI. This CDR3 has 16 residues. V was trimmed by 0 bases and J by 0 bases, leaving 10 bases between them.

The chain is built from TRBV9 and TRBJ2-2, with a weak D call TRBD2 (5 bases). The germline V and J ends were trimmed by 3 bases and 2 bases, with 11 bases remaining between them. Germline V gives CDR1 SGDLS, CDR2 YYNGEE. The CDR3 runs to 15 residues. DNA for the CDR3: TGTGCCAGCAGCGCTCCGTCGGGAAACACCGGGGAGCTGTTTTTT. Its translation is CASSAPSGNTGELFF.

V gene TRBV2 combines with J gene TRBJ2-2, with D unresolved. Germline V gene sequence: CDR1 SNHLY, CDR2 FYNNEI. V lost 7 bases and J 6 bases, leaving 15 bases between the germline ends. The CDR3 has 14 residues. Written as DNA, the CDR3 is TGTGCCAGCAAAGAAGATATTAGACCCGGGGAGCTGTTTTTT. It codes for CASKEDIRPGELFF.

V gene TRBV18 combines with J gene TRBJ2-3, with 13 bases aligning to TRBD2. CDR1 and CDR2 (germline): KGHSH, LQKENI. This CDR3 is 15 amino acids long. Trimming took 5 bases from V and 6 from J; bases not matched to a gene: 5. The CDR3 DNA reads as TGTGCCAGCTCATCGGGACTAGCGGGATGGGATACGCAGTATTTT. This encodes CASSSGLAGWDTQYF.

The sample holds a few counts of this clone. This chain links TRBV3-1 (or the pseudogene TRBV3-2) with TRBJ1-2; D ambiguous. The V end was cut by 1 base, the J end by 5 bases, with 2 bases between. This CDR3 is built from 11 residues. The germline V gene encodes CDR1 LGHDT and CDR2 YNNKEL (reference sequence). CDR3 protein: CASSQGYGYTF. Here the CDR3 DNA reads TGTGCCAGCAGCCAAGGATATGGCTACACCTTC.

V is TRBV3-1 (or the pseudogene TRBV3-2) and J is TRBJ1-2, with TRBD1 matching 7 bases. J was trimmed by 5 bases and V by 4 bases; bases with no gene match: 4. The CDR3 is made up of 13 amino acids. From germline, CDR1 is LGHDT and CDR2 YNNKEL (reference sequence). CDR3 bases: TGTGCCAGCAGCCGCGGGACAGAGTATGGCTACACCTTC. It codes for CASSRGTEYGYTF.

The chain is built from TRBV18 and TRBJ2-7, with D hard to call. The CDR3 contains 17 residues. Trimming stripped 3 bases from V and 0 bases from J, with 18 bases between. In germline, CDR1 is KGHSH, CDR2 LQKENI. The CDR3 DNA reads TGTGCCAGCTCACCCGTCCGACACAGTGAAAGCTCCTACGAGCAGTACTTC. It encodes CASSPVRHSESSYEQYF. The full variable domain, with the rest looked up from reference TRBV18 and TRBJ2-7, is NAGVMQNPRHLVRRRGQEARLRCSPMKGHSHVYWYRQLPEEGLKFMVYLQKENIIDESGMPKERFSAEFPKEGPSILRIQQVVRGDSAAYFCASSPVRHSESSYEQYFGPGTRLTVT.

The chain has TRBV11-3 and TRBJ2-5, with 9 bases aligning to TRBD2. The CDR3 is 15 amino acids. With 5 bases clipped from V and 5 bases from J, the junction kept 9 bases outside the gene matches. CDR1 is SGHNT and CDR2 is YENEEA in the germline V gene. CDR3 loop: CASSARLAAWETQYF. The DNA for the CDR3 is TGTGCCAGCAGCGCAAGACTAGCGGCATGGGAGACCCAGTACTTC.

CDR3 loop: CASSLSGGGPDQPQHF. As DNA, the CDR3 is TGTGCCAGCAGTTTATCGGGAGGAGGGCCAGATCAGCCCCAGCATTTT. The rearrangement joins TRBV27 to TRBJ1-5; unclear D gene. This CDR3 comprises 16 residues. The germline V gene encodes CDR1 MNHEY and CDR2 SMNVEV (reference sequence). V lost 0 bases to trimming and J lost 5 bases, with 14 bases between them.

Written as DNA, the CDR3 is TGTGCCAGCAGCTTGGATGGGCAGGGGGCGAAGGTAAGCAATCAGCCCCAGCATTTT. Its translation is CASSLDGQGAKVSNQPQHF. The chain uses TRBV5-5 and TRBJ1-5; 8 bases match TRBD1. Germline V gene data show CDR1 as SGHKS and CDR2 as YYEKEE (reference sequence). The CDR3 runs to 19 residues. V dropped 0 bases and J dropped 1; count of bases not matched to a gene: 12.

The gene calls are TRBV7-3 and TRBJ2-1; D possibly uses TRBD1 or TRBD2 (5 bases each). CDR1 is SGHTA and CDR2 is FQGTGA in the germline V gene. The CDR3 sequence is 15 residues long. Trimming shortened V by 5 bases and J by 2 bases, and 13 bases separated the two germline ends. CDR3 protein: CASSAQPGPYNEQFF. The CDR3 DNA reads TGTGCCAGCAGCGCACAGCCGGGGCCCTACAATGAGCAGTTCTTC.

V and J are TRBV11-3 and TRBJ2-1; 16 bases line up with TRBD2. CDR1 is SGHNT and CDR2 is YENEEA in the germline V gene. The CDR3 contains 15 residues. V lost 5 bases to trimming and J lost 10 bases; unmatched junction nucleotides: 5. The CDR3 region is CASSPGLAGGWEQFF. In nucleotides, the CDR3 is TGTGCCAGCAGCCCGGGACTAGCGGGAGGGTGGGAGCAGTTCTTC. Full variable domain (remainder filled in from reference TRBV11-3 and TRBJ2-1): EAGVVQSPRYKIIEKKQPVAFWCNPISGHNTLYWYLQNLGQGPELLIRYENEEAVDDSQLPKDRFSAERLKGVDSTLKIQPAELGDSAVYLCASSPGLAGGWEQFFGPGTRLTVL.

The chain links TRBV7-2 to TRBJ2-7, with D tentatively TRBD2 (5 bases). V dropped 2 bases and J dropped 2 bases, with 13 bases sitting between them. CDR1 is SGHTA, CDR2 FQGNSA, per germline. The CDR3 has 15 residues. The DNA for the CDR3 is TGTGCCAGCAGCTTAACCTTCGGGGATACCTACGAGCAGTACTTC. As protein: CASSLTFGDTYEQYF.

The chain recombines TRBV3-1 (or the pseudogene TRBV3-2) with TRBJ1-5; D is ambiguous. The germline gives CDR1 LGHDT, CDR2 YNNKEL (reference sequence). This CDR3 has 14 residues. Trimming stripped 5 bases from V and 3 bases from J, with 11 bases between. The CDR3 nucleotides are TGTGCCAGCAGCGACGGGGTGACCAATCAGCCCCAGCATTTT. Translating it yields CASSDGVTNQPQHF.

The chain joins TRBV7-3 to TRBJ2-2; tentatively, D is TRBD1 (8 bases). The V gene's germline CDR1 is SGHTA and CDR2 FQGTGA. CDR3 length: 15 amino acids. V lost 5 bases and J 6 bases, leaving 16 bases between the germline ends. The CDR3 reads CASSPQGGRAGELFF. The CDR3 region has the DNA TGTGCCAGCAGCCCACAGGGGGGGCGGGCCGGGGAGCTGTTTTTT.

The chain carries TRBV5-5 and TRBJ2-1; D call uncertain. Trimming removed 1 base at V and 6 bases at J, with 8 bases between. Germline loops: CDR1 SGHKS, CDR2 YYEKEE (reference sequence). The length of the CDR3 is 13 residues. CDR3 region: CASSLREINEQFF. CDR3 DNA: TGTGCCAGCAGCTTGCGAGAGATCAATGAGCAGTTCTTC.

The chain is built from TRBV7-9 and TRBJ1-6, with no clear D. The CDR3 consists of 15 residues. Trimming cost V 1 base and J 9 bases, with 13 bases left between them. Per germline, CDR1 SEHNR and CDR2 FQNEAQ (reference sequence). DNA for the CDR3: TGTGCCAGCAGCTTAGACGCGCGTGGGCTTTCACCCCTCCACTTT. It translates to CASSLDARGLSPLHF.